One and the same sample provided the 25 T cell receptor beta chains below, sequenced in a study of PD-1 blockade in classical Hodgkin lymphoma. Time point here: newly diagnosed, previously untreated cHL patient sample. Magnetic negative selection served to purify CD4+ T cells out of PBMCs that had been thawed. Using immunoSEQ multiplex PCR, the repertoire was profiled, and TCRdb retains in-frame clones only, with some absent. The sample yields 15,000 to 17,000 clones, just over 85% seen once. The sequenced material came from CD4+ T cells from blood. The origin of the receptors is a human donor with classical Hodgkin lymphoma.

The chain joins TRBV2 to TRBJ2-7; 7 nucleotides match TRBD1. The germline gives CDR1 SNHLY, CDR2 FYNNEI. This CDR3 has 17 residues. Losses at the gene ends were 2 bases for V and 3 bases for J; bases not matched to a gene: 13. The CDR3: CASSETFLGRGLYEQYF. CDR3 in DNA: TGTGCCAGCAGTGAAACCTTTCTGGGTAGGGGGCTCTACGAGCAGTACTTC.

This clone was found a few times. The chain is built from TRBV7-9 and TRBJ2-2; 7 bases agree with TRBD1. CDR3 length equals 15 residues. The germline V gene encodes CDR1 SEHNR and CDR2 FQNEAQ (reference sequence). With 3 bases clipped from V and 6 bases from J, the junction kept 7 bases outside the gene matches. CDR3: CASSFSTGLAGELFF. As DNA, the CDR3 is TGTGCCAGCAGCTTTTCGACAGGGCTGGCCGGGGAGCTGTTTTTT.

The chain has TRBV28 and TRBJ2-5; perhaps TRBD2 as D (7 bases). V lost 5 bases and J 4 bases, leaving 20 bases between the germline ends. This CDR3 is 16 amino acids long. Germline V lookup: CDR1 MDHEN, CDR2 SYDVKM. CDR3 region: CASSRGGAPIGETQYF. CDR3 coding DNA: TGTGCCAGCAGTAGGGGGGGGGCTCCCATCGGAGAGACCCAGTACTTC.

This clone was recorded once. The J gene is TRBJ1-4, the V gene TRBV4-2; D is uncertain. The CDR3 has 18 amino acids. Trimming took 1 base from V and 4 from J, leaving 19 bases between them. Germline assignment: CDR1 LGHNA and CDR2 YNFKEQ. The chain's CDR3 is CASSQGPLETQFNEKLFF. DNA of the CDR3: TGTGCCAGCAGCCAAGGGCCACTAGAGACACAGTTTAATGAAAAACTGTTTTTT.

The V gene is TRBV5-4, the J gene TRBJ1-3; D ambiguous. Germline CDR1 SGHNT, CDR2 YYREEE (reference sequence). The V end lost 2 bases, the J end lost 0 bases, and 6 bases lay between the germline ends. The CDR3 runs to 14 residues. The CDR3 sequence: CASSFSGSGNTIYF. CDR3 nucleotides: TGTGCCAGCAGCTTTAGCGGCTCTGGAAACACCATATATTTT.

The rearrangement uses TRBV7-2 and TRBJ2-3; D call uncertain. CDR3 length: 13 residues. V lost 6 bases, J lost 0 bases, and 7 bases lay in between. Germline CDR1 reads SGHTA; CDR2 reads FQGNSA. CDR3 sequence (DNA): TGTGCCAGCAGAGAGTCGAGCACAGATACGCAGTATTTT. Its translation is CASRESSTDTQYF. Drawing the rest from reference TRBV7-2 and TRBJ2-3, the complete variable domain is GAGVSQSPSNKVTEKGKDVELRCDPISGHTALYWYRQSLGQGLEFLIYFQGNSAPDKSGLPSDRFSAERTGGSVSTLTIQRTQQEDSAVYLCASRESSTDTQYFGPGTRLTVL.

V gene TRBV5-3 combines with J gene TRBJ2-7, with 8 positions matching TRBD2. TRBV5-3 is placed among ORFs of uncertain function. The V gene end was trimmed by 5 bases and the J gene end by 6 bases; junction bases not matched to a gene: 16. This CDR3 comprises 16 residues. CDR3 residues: CARSPARSGNDCEQYF. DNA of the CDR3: TGTGCCAGAAGTCCGGCACGTAGCGGGAATGATTGCGAGCAGTACTTC.

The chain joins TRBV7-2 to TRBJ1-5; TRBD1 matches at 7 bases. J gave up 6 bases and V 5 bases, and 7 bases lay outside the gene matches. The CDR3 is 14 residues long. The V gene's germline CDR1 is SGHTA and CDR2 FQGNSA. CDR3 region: CASSVRQGGQPQHF. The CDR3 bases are TGTGCCAGCAGCGTTCGACAGGGCGGTCAGCCCCAGCATTTT.

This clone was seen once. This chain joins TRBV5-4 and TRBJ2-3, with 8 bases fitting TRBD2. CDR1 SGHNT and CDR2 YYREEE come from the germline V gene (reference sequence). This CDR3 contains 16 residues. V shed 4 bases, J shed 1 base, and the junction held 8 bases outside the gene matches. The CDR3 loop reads CASSPPRGGGTDTQYF. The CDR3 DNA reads TGTGCCAGCAGCCCCCCCCGGGGGGGAGGCACAGATACGCAGTATTTT.

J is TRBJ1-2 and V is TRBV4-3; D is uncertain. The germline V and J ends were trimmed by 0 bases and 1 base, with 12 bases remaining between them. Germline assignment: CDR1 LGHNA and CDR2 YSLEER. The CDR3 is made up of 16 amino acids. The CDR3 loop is CASSQDRGRNNYGYTF. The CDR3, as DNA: TGCGCCAGCAGCCAAGATCGTGGGAGAAATAACTATGGCTACACCTTC.

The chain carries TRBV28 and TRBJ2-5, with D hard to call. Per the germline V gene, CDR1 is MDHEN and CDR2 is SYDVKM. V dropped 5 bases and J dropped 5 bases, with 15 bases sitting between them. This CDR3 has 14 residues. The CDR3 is CASSRLPRRETQYF. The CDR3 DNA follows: TGTGCCAGCAGTCGTCTCCCCAGGCGGGAGACCCAGTACTTC.

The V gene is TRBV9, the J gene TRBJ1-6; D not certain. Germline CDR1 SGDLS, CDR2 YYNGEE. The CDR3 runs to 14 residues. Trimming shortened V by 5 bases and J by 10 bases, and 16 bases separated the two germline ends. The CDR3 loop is CASSAPGSPSPLHF. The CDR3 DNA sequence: TGTGCCAGCAGTGCGCCGGGCTCACCCTCACCCCTCCACTTT.

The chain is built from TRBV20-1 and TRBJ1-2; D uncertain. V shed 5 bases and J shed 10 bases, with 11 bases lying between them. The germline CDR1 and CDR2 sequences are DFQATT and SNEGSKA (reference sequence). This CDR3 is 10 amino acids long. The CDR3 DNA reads TGCAGTGCTCCGCTAACCCCCTACACCTTC. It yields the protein CSAPLTPYTF.

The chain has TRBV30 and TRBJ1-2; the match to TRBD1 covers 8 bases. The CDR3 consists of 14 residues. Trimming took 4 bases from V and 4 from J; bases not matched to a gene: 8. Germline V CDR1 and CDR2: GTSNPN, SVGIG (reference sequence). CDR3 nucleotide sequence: TGTGCCTGGACCAAGGACAGGGAGGCCTATGGCTACACCTTC. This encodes CAWTKDREAYGYTF. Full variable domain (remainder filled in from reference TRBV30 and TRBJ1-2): SQTIHQWPATLVQPVGSPLSLECTVEGTSNPNLYWYRQAAGRGLQLLFYSVGIGQISSEVPQNLSASRPQDRQFILSSKKLLLSDSGFYLCAWTKDREAYGYTFGSGTRLTVV.

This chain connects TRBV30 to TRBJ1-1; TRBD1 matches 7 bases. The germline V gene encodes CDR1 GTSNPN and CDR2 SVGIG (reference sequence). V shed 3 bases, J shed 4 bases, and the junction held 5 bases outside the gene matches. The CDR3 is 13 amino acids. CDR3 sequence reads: CAWRFTGATEAFF. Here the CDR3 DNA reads TGTGCCTGGAGATTTACAGGGGCCACTGAAGCTTTCTTT. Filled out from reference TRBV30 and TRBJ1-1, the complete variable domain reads SQTIHQWPATLVQPVGSPLSLECTVEGTSNPNLYWYRQAAGRGLQLLFYSVGIGQISSEVPQNLSASRPQDRQFILSSKKLLLSDSGFYLCAWRFTGATEAFFGQGTRLTVV.

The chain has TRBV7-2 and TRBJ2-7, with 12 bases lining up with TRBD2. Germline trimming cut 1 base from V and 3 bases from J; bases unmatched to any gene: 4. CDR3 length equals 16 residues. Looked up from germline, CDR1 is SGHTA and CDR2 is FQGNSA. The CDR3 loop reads CASSLVLTSGSYEQYF. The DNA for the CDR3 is TGTGCCAGCAGCTTAGTGTTGACTAGCGGGAGCTACGAGCAGTACTTC.

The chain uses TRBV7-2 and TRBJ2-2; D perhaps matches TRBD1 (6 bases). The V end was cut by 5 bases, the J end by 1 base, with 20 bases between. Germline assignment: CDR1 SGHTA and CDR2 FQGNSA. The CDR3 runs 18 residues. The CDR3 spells CASSTIRGGEGNTGELFF. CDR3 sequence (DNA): TGTGCCAGCAGCACCATTCGAGGGGGAGAGGGGAACACCGGGGAGCTGTTTTTT.

CDR3 nucleotides: TGTGCCAGTAGTAAACTGGTTGGTATCGGGACCCAGTACTTC. Translation gives CASSKLVGIGTQYF. The V call is TRBV19, the J call TRBJ2-5; no reliable D call. Germline V gives CDR1 LNHDA, CDR2 SQIVND (reference sequence). Trimming cost V 4 bases and J 7 bases, with 16 bases left between them. This CDR3 has 14 amino acids. The full variable domain, completed using reference TRBV19 and TRBJ2-5, is DGGITQSPKYLFRKEGQNVTLSCEQNLNHDAMYWYRQDPGQGLRLIYYSQIVNDFQKGDIAEGYSVSREKKESFPLTVTSAQKNPTAFYLCASSKLVGIGTQYFGPGTRLLVL.

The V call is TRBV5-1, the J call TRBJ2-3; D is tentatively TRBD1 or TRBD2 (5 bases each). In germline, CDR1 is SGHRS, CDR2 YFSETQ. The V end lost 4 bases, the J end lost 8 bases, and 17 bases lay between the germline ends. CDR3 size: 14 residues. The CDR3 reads CASSLEGNGATQYF. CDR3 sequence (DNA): TGCGCCAGCAGCCTCGAGGGGAATGGCGCTACGCAGTATTTT.

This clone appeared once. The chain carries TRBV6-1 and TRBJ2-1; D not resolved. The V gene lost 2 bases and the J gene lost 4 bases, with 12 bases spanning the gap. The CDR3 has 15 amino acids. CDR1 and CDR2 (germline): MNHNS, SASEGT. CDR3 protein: CASSERQIQYNEQFF. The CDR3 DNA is TGTGCCAGCAGTGAAAGGCAGATACAGTACAATGAGCAGTTCTTC.

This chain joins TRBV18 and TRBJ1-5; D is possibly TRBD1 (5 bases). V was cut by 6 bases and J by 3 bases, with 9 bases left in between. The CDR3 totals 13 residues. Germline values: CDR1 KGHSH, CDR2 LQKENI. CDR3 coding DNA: TGTGCCAGCTCTCAGGGTCTCAATCAGCCCCAGCATTTT. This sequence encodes CASSQGLNQPQHF.

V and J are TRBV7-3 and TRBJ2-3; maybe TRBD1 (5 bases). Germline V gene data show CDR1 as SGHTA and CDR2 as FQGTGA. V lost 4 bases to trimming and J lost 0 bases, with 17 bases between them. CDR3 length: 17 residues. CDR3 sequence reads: CASSSAPDRTSTDTQYF. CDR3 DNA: TGTGCCAGCAGCTCCGCCCCAGACAGAACTAGCACAGATACGCAGTATTTT. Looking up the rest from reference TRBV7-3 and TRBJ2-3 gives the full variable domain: GAGVSQTPSNKVTEKGKYVELRCDPISGHTALYWYRQSLGQGPEFLIYFQGTGAADDSGLPNDRFFAVRPEGSVSTLKIQRTERGDSAVYLCASSSAPDRTSTDTQYFGPGTRLTVL.

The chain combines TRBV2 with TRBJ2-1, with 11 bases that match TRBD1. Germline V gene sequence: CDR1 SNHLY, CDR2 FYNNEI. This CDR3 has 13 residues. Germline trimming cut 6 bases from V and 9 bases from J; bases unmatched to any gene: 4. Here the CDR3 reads CASRGQGAGEQFF. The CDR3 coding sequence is TGTGCCAGCAGAGGACAGGGGGCGGGTGAGCAGTTCTTC.

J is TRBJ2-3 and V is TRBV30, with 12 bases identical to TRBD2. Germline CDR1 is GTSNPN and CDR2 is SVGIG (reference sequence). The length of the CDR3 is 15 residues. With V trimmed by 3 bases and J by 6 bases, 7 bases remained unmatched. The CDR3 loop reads CAWSPLAGGRDTQYF. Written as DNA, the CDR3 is TGTGCCTGGAGCCCACTAGCGGGAGGTAGGGATACGCAGTATTTT.

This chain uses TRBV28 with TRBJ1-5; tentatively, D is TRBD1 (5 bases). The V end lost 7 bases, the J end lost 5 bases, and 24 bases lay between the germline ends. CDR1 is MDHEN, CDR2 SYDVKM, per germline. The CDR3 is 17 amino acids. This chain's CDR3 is CASTPQSGPMGDQPQHF. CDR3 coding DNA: TGTGCCAGCACCCCACAGTCCGGCCCGATGGGGGATCAGCCCCAGCATTTT.